A selection of T cell receptor beta chains follows, all from one sample in a study of cytomegalovirus exposure and HLA in healthy donors. Data came from immunoSEQ multiplex PCR; TCRdb stores just in-frame clones and leaves some out. This table holds 170,000 or so clones, 70% to 85% found once. The sample consisted of PBMCs. The receptors stem from a woman in her twenties or thirties in good health and CMV-seropositive. Each CDR3 is given without its conserved first and last residue.

>TRBV28
ASSFLLSYEQY
>TRBV28
ASSSRDRGGPNEKLF
>TRBV16
ASSYGRDFNQPQH
>TRBV6-5
ASSQGGNIQY
>TRBV9
ASSALRNTGELF
>TRBV27
ASSLSLANEQY
>TRBV5-1
ASSAAGRIETQY
>TRBV4-1
ASSQDNSVSSYGYT
>TRBV7-6
ASSPQTGGARGNTIY
>TRBV5-1
ASSLGLAGRETQY
>TRBV10-1
ASSEDGVNQPQH
>TRBV27
ASSSEGVLRAGELF
>TRBV7-3
ASSLIGGEESNEQF
>TRBV4-2
ASSPLTGGGNQPQH
>TRBV30
AWSPGVGSNQPQH
>TRBV6-7
ASSFLGQPPSGTGNTIY
>TRBV11-3
ASSQAGLEDTQY
>TRBV29-1
SVEAALGGQF
>TRBV15
ATSREQGLYGYT
>TRBV6-6
ASSYGYPQGATEAF
>TRBV11-3
ASTTSPGQDHFSYEQY
>TRBV6-1
ASSDRARSGNTIY
>TRBV6-6
ASQSNQPQH
>TRBV4-3
ASSLGQGGYNEQF
>TRBV5-1
ASSPLAGKESHEQF
>TRBV27
ASTTMGGSGTDTQY
>TRBV6-4
ASSVPSGLAGAPTQY
>TRBV21-1
ASSKSRAGGSGANVLT
>TRBV7-9
ASSLGRDRVPLNTIY
>TRBV6-1
ASSEASGIGVDEQY
>TRBV9
ASRKGGDEQF
>TRBV9
ASSTRGEQF
>TRBV28
ASSLGVPPAVEQY
>TRBV28
ASSTPLLDRGIGELF
>TRBV6-5
ASIPGLGTEAF
>TRBV28
ATAQGSSSTDTQY
>TRBV5-6
ASSLGQGGSVF